This is a list of T cell receptor beta chains from one sample in a study of regulatory T cells in long-lasting Graves disease. MiXCR, run by TCRdb on the multiplex PCR reads, gives a single entry per CDR3 protein. The profile shows around 420,000 distinct CDR3 sequences, approximately 16% of them singletons. The data also belong to a second study, concerning T cells in Graves' hyperthyroidism and ophthalmopathy.

The material was peripheral blood mononuclear cells (PBMCs), obtained at new diagnosis, from a patient treated with antithyroid drugs. The receptor set was obtained from a woman in her thirties or forties with Graves disease. CDR3s include the opening cysteine and the closing phenylalanine or tryptophan. A D gene is named only where the DNA matches it firmly. The size field is filled for only some rows; it gives once, few, many or a size class.

j_gene,abundance,v_gene,d_gene,CDR3nt,CDR3aa
TRBJ2-7,many,TRBV20-1,TRBD2,TGCAGTGCTAGATCCCGGACTAGCGGGAGTAGAGAGCAGTACTTC,CSARSRTSGSREQYF
TRBJ2-3,many,TRBV7-3,TRBD2,TGTGCCAGCAGCTTTCCGGGAGGAGGTACAGATACGCAGTATTTT,CASSFPGGGTDTQYF
TRBJ2-1,many,TRBV7-9,TRBD2,TGTGCCAGCAGCTTCCTAGCGGGAGGGAGGGCTGAGCAGTTCTTC,CASSFLAGGRAEQFF
TRBJ2-1,-,TRBV30,TRBD2,TGTGCCTGGAGAATATTCGGTAGTTATGCGGGAGTACATGAGCAGTTCTTC,CAWRIFGSYAGVHEQFF
TRBJ1-6,many,TRBV30,-,TGTGCCTGGAGTATTTTTGGCGACCCTCTCCAAAGGCTCAATAATTCACCCCTCCACTTT,CAWSIFGDPLQRLNNSPLHF
TRBJ2-3,-,TRBV10-3,-,TGTGCCATCAGTGAGTCAGGCGATACGCAGTATTTT,CAISESGDTQYF
TRBJ2-5,many,TRBV5-1,-,TGCGCCAGCAGGGACCGGGGCCTTCAAGAGACCCAGTACTTC,CASRDRGLQETQYF
TRBJ2-7,many,TRBV7-8,TRBD1,TGTGCCAGCAGCTTAGCGGGACAGGGGGAGCAGTACTTC,CASSLAGQGEQYF
TRBJ2-3,few,TRBV20-1,-,TGCAGTGCTAGAAACCCCAACACAGATACGCAGTATTTT,CSARNPNTDTQYF
TRBJ1-2,many,TRBV12-5,-,TGTGCTAGTGCCTTGATGGGGGCGAATGGCTACACCTTC,CASALMGANGYTF
TRBJ1-1,many,TRBV27,-,TGTGCCAGCAGTTTAACGGCAGGTGTCACTGAAGCTTTCTTT,CASSLTAGVTEAFF
TRBJ2-1,many,TRBV11-3,TRBD2,TGTGCCAGCAGCTTATACGGACTAGCGGGAGGGGGTGAGCAGTTCTTC,CASSLYGLAGGGEQFF
TRBJ2-7,many,TRBV9,TRBD2,TGTGCCAGCAGCCCTCTAGCGGGAGACCCCTCCTACGAGCAGTACTTC,CASSPLAGDPSYEQYF
TRBJ2-1,few,TRBV20-1,-,TGCAGTGCTAGTGCCCTCGGACTGACCTCCTACAATGAGCAGTTCTTC,CSASALGLTSYNEQFF
TRBJ1-1,few,TRBV29-1,TRBD1,TGCAGTGCCGGACAGGCGAACACTGAAGCTTTCTTT,CSAGQANTEAFF
TRBJ2-3,many,TRBV6-2/TRBV6-3,-,TGTGCCAGCAGCCGAACGGGACTGGTTAGCACAGATACGCAGTATTTT,CASSRTGLVSTDTQYF